The rows below give T cell receptor beta chains drawn from one sample of a study of T cell changes during pregnancy in multiple sclerosis. Clones were sequenced by immunoSEQ multiplex PCR, and TCRdb holds only the in-frame ones, with some missing. The repertoire has roughly 99,000 clones, under 95% of them found once; the top ten carry approximately 2.2%. Source: peripheral blood, taken after pregnancy. These receptors came from a female donor in good health, enrolled as a control in a pregnancy study. Each CDR3 is given with its conserved first and last residue. The D gene is left open where the match is weak. Only some rows state a clone size, as once, few, many or a class for expanded clones.

cdr3_nt: TGTGCCAGCAGCGTAGAGCAGGGGCCGACTGAAGCTTTCTTT
cdr3_aa: CASSVEQGPTEAFF
d_call: NA
clone_size: NA
j_call: TRBJ1-1
v_call: TRBV9

cdr3_nt: TGTGCCATCAACCAAGATAACATAGCGGCAGATACGCAGTATTTT
cdr3_aa: CAINQDNIAADTQYF
d_call: NA
clone_size: NA
j_call: TRBJ2-3
v_call: TRBV10-3

cdr3_nt: TGTGCCAGCAGCGGGGACAGGGGGTACACTGAAGCTTTCTTT
cdr3_aa: CASSGDRGYTEAFF
d_call: TRBD1
clone_size: NA
j_call: TRBJ1-1
v_call: TRBV5-4

cdr3_nt: TGTGCCAGCAGTGCGGGGGTTCGGAATCAGCCCCAGCATTTT
cdr3_aa: CASSAGVRNQPQHF
d_call: NA
clone_size: few
j_call: TRBJ1-5
v_call: TRBV9

cdr3_nt: TGTGCCAGCAGCCGAACAGACAGGAATGGCCACGAGCAGTACTTC
cdr3_aa: CASSRTDRNGHEQYF
d_call: NA
clone_size: NA
j_call: TRBJ2-7
v_call: TRBV7-6

cdr3_nt: TGTGCCAGCAGTCCCCAGGGGTCATATGGCTACACCTTC
cdr3_aa: CASSPQGSYGYTF
d_call: NA
clone_size: many
j_call: TRBJ1-2
v_call: TRBV28

cdr3_nt: TGCAGCGTTCTCCGGGACAGGGGAAGCACTGAAGCTTTCTTT
cdr3_aa: CSVLRDRGSTEAFF
d_call: TRBD1
clone_size: NA
j_call: TRBJ1-1
v_call: TRBV29-1

cdr3_nt: TGTGCCAGCAGTTCATTGGACACGAGCAATCAGCCCCAGCATTTT
cdr3_aa: CASSSLDTSNQPQHF
d_call: NA
clone_size: NA
j_call: TRBJ1-5
v_call: TRBV28

cdr3_nt: TGTGCCACCTTGGGGCCCACGGGAGATACGCAGTATTTT
cdr3_aa: CATLGPTGDTQYF
d_call: NA
clone_size: once
j_call: TRBJ2-3
v_call: TRBV6-5

cdr3_nt: TGTGCCAGCAGTTTCACTAGCGGGATGATAGAGACCCAGTACTTC
cdr3_aa: CASSFTSGMIETQYF
d_call: TRBD2
clone_size: NA
j_call: TRBJ2-5
v_call: TRBV28

cdr3_nt: TGTGCCAGCAGCGTAGGGGTCGGGGGCGAGCAGTACTTC
cdr3_aa: CASSVGVGGEQYF
d_call: NA
clone_size: NA
j_call: TRBJ2-7
v_call: TRBV9

cdr3_nt: TGTGCCAGAAGCTTGGGGTTTCTATTT
cdr3_aa: CARSLGFLF
d_call: NA
clone_size: NA
j_call: TRBJ2-3
v_call: TRBV5-3

cdr3_nt: TGTGCCAGCAGCTTAGAGCGGGTATGGGGCACTGAAGCTTTCTTT
cdr3_aa: CASSLERVWGTEAFF
d_call: NA
clone_size: NA
j_call: TRBJ1-1
v_call: TRBV7-8

cdr3_nt: TGTGCCAGCAGTGACGGGCAGGGGTCCTACAATGAGCAGTTCTTC
cdr3_aa: CASSDGQGSYNEQFF
d_call: NA
clone_size: NA
j_call: TRBJ2-1
v_call: TRBV6-4

cdr3_nt: TGCGCCAGCAGTAACTTTCCTCCGGGACAGAAGAACACTGAAGCTTTCTTT
cdr3_aa: CASSNFPPGQKNTEAFF
d_call: TRBD1
clone_size: NA
j_call: TRBJ1-1
v_call: TRBV10-1

cdr3_nt: TGTGCCAGCAGCTCCAGACAGGGATATCGTTGGACTGAAGCTTTCTTT
cdr3_aa: CASSSRQGYRWTEAFF
d_call: TRBD1
clone_size: NA
j_call: TRBJ1-1
v_call: TRBV7-9

cdr3_nt: TGTGCCACCAGCGGGATACAGGGCACCGGCTATGGCTACACCTTC
cdr3_aa: CATSGIQGTGYGYTF
d_call: NA
clone_size: NA
j_call: TRBJ1-2
v_call: TRBV15

cdr3_nt: TGTGCCACCAGCAGAGAGACAGGGGGCGAAGTTGGCTACACCTTC
cdr3_aa: CATSRETGGEVGYTF
d_call: TRBD1
clone_size: NA
j_call: TRBJ1-2
v_call: TRBV15

cdr3_nt: TGTGCCAGCATCGTATCTGGGAGCTCCTACGAGCAGTACTTC
cdr3_aa: CASIVSGSSYEQYF
d_call: NA
clone_size: NA
j_call: TRBJ2-7
v_call: TRBV28

cdr3_nt: TGTGCCAGCAGCTCAGGGGGCCTAGGGACTTCTGGGGCCAACGTCCTGACTTTC
cdr3_aa: CASSSGGLGTSGANVLTF
d_call: TRBD1
clone_size: NA
j_call: TRBJ2-6
v_call: TRBV7-9

cdr3_nt: TGTGCCAGCAGTTACTCGACTAGCGGACACACAGATACGCAGTATTTT
cdr3_aa: CASSYSTSGHTDTQYF
d_call: TRBD2
clone_size: NA
j_call: TRBJ2-3
v_call: TRBV6-5

cdr3_nt: TGTGCCAGCAGTGAACTATCAGGATCCCAAGAGACCCAGTACTTC
cdr3_aa: CASSELSGSQETQYF
d_call: NA
clone_size: NA
j_call: TRBJ2-5
v_call: TRBV6-1

cdr3_nt: TGTGCCAGCAGCTTCAAGTCAGGCCCCTACAATGAGCAGTTCTTC
cdr3_aa: CASSFKSGPYNEQFF
d_call: NA
clone_size: NA
j_call: TRBJ2-1
v_call: TRBV5-6

cdr3_nt: TGTGCCAGTAGTACCCGATGGCGGGGGGACTCCGTTTGGGAGCAGTACTTC
cdr3_aa: CASSTRWRGDSVWEQYF
d_call: TRBD2
clone_size: NA
j_call: TRBJ2-7
v_call: TRBV19

cdr3_nt: TGTGCCAGTAGTAATAACGGTGATCAGCCCCAGCATTTT
cdr3_aa: CASSNNGDQPQHF
d_call: NA
clone_size: NA
j_call: TRBJ1-5
v_call: TRBV19

cdr3_nt: TGTGCCAGCAGCTTTGCCGGGACAGGGGCTTATTCACCCCTCCACTTT
cdr3_aa: CASSFAGTGAYSPLHF
d_call: TRBD1
clone_size: NA
j_call: TRBJ1-6
v_call: TRBV7-2

cdr3_nt: TGTGCTAGTGGCCCCGACACCGATGAGCAGTTCTTC
cdr3_aa: CASGPDTDEQFF
d_call: NA
clone_size: few
j_call: TRBJ2-1
v_call: TRBV12-5

cdr3_nt: TGTGCCAGCAGCCCTGAGGCGCACACTGAAGCTTTCTTT
cdr3_aa: CASSPEAHTEAFF
d_call: NA
clone_size: NA
j_call: TRBJ1-1
v_call: TRBV5-6

cdr3_nt: TGTGCCAGCAGCTTGGTAATAAGCGGGAGGGGATCTGGGGCCAACGTCCTGACTTTC
cdr3_aa: CASSLVISGRGSGANVLTF
d_call: TRBD2
clone_size: NA
j_call: TRBJ2-6
v_call: TRBV5-4

cdr3_nt: TGCGCCAGCAGCGGGACAAAGGGCCGGGCTATTGCCTTC
cdr3_aa: CASSGTKGRAIAF
d_call: NA
clone_size: NA
j_call: TRBJ1-2
v_call: TRBV4-1

cdr3_nt: TGTGCCAGCAGCCCGGGGGGACGGAGGGAAGCTTTCTTT
cdr3_aa: CASSPGGRREAFF
d_call: NA
clone_size: NA
j_call: TRBJ1-1
v_call: TRBV5-4

cdr3_nt: TGTGCCAGCAGCTTTGGACTAGTTACAGATACGCAGTATTTT
cdr3_aa: CASSFGLVTDTQYF
d_call: TRBD2
clone_size: NA
j_call: TRBJ2-3
v_call: TRBV7-6

cdr3_nt: TGTGCCAGCAGCTTAGCGAGGGAAGCGTGGTACTTC
cdr3_aa: CASSLAREAWYF
d_call: NA
clone_size: NA
j_call: TRBJ2-7
v_call: TRBV7-8

cdr3_nt: TGTGCCAGCAGCCCCCGAGTTCCAACTAATGAAAAACTGTTTTTT
cdr3_aa: CASSPRVPTNEKLFF
d_call: NA
clone_size: NA
j_call: TRBJ1-4
v_call: TRBV4-2

cdr3_nt: TGTGCCAGTAGTGTCCCGGCGTGGACAGGGGGCCCCGGTAATGAAAAACTGTTTTTT
cdr3_aa: CASSVPAWTGGPGNEKLFF
d_call: TRBD1
clone_size: NA
j_call: TRBJ1-4
v_call: TRBV19

cdr3_nt: TGCGCCAGCAGCGGAGCGGTGGGCACAGATACGCAGTATTTT
cdr3_aa: CASSGAVGTDTQYF
d_call: NA
clone_size: NA
j_call: TRBJ2-3
v_call: TRBV5-1

cdr3_nt: TGTGCCAGCACCCCGGGGGGCCAAGAGACCCAGTACTTC
cdr3_aa: CASTPGGQETQYF
d_call: TRBD2
clone_size: NA
j_call: TRBJ2-5
v_call: TRBV13

cdr3_nt: TGTGCCAGCCGGGAGGGCCCCTCCAATGAGCAGTTCTTC
cdr3_aa: CASREGPSNEQFF
d_call: TRBD2
clone_size: NA
j_call: TRBJ2-1
v_call: TRBV19

cdr3_nt: TGTGCCAGCAGTGACTCGGACAGCGACATGGCTTTCTTT
cdr3_aa: CASSDSDSDMAFF
d_call: NA
clone_size: once
j_call: TRBJ1-1
v_call: TRBV6-4

cdr3_nt: TGTGCCAGCAGCTTCCGGGACAGGGGGGTCGGGGAGCTGTTTTTT
cdr3_aa: CASSFRDRGVGELFF
d_call: TRBD1
clone_size: NA
j_call: TRBJ2-2
v_call: TRBV5-6

cdr3_nt: TGCAGCGCCGGACAGGGAGGCGCCTACGAGCAGTACTTC
cdr3_aa: CSAGQGGAYEQYF
d_call: TRBD1
clone_size: NA
j_call: TRBJ2-7
v_call: TRBV29-1

cdr3_nt: TGTGCCACCGCACTCCGGACAGGGTTACAGCCCCAGCATTTT
cdr3_aa: CATALRTGLQPQHF
d_call: TRBD1
clone_size: once
j_call: TRBJ1-5
v_call: TRBV19

cdr3_nt: TGTGCCAGCAGCTTGGACGGGAATTCACCCCTCCACTTT
cdr3_aa: CASSLDGNSPLHF
d_call: NA
clone_size: NA
j_call: TRBJ1-6
v_call: TRBV5-4

cdr3_nt: TGTGCCAGCAGTTTGACTAGCGGGGGGACAGATACGCAGTATTTT
cdr3_aa: CASSLTSGGTDTQYF
d_call: TRBD2
clone_size: NA
j_call: TRBJ2-3
v_call: TRBV28